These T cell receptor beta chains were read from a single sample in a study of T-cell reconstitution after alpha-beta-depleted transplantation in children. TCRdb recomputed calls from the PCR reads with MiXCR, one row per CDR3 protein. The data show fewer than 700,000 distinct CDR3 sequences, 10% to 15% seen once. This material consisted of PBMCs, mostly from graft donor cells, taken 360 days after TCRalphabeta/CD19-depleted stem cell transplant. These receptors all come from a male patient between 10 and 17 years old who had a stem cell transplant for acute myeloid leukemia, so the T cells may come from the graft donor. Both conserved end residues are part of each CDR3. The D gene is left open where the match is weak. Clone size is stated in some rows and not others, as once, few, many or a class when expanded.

CDR3 DNA: TGCAGTGCTTTCCCGGGGGAGACCCAGTACTTC
CDR3 protein: CSAFPGETQYF
CDR3 length: 11
V gene: TRBV20-1
J gene: TRBJ2-5
D gene: -
clone size: few

CDR3 DNA: TGTGCCAGCAGCATCACTATGGGACACGTCGGTGAGCAGTTCTTC
CDR3 protein: CASSITMGHVGEQFF
CDR3 length: 15
V gene: TRBV7-9
J gene: TRBJ2-1
D gene: -
clone size: -

CDR3 DNA: TGCAGTGTCCCAATGACTCCCAGCTCCTACAATGAGCAGTTCTTC
CDR3 protein: CSVPMTPSSYNEQFF
CDR3 length: 15
V gene: TRBV20-1
J gene: TRBJ2-1
D gene: -
clone size: few

CDR3 DNA: TGTGCCAGCAGCCACGCAGGGGCCGGCAATCAGCCCCAGCATTTT
CDR3 protein: CASSHAGAGNQPQHF
CDR3 length: 15
V gene: TRBV7-9
J gene: TRBJ1-5
D gene: -
clone size: many

CDR3 DNA: TGTGCCAGCAGCCAAACCGGGGCGGGAGAGGCCGGGGAGCTGTTTTTT
CDR3 protein: CASSQTGAGEAGELFF
CDR3 length: 16
V gene: TRBV3-1
J gene: TRBJ2-2
D gene: TRBD2
clone size: few

CDR3 DNA: TGTGCCAGCAGCTCCTGGGACCTTCAGGAAAAACTGTTTTTT
CDR3 protein: CASSSWDLQEKLFF
CDR3 length: 14
V gene: TRBV7-2
J gene: TRBJ1-4
D gene: -
clone size: few

CDR3 DNA: TGTGCCAGCAACTTCTTCGACAGGGGCTACTACGAGCAGTACTTC
CDR3 protein: CASNFFDRGYYEQYF
CDR3 length: 15
V gene: TRBV28
J gene: TRBJ2-7
D gene: TRBD1
clone size: once

CDR3 DNA: TGTGCCAGCAGCCCGGGACTAGCGGGAGGGAGGTTGGAAGAGACCCAGTACTTC
CDR3 protein: CASSPGLAGGRLEETQYF
CDR3 length: 18
V gene: TRBV9
J gene: TRBJ2-5
D gene: TRBD2
clone size: many

CDR3 DNA: TGTGCCAGCAGTAGGACTGTACCTGGCTCCTACGAGCAGTACTTC
CDR3 protein: CASSRTVPGSYEQYF
CDR3 length: 15
V gene: TRBV2
J gene: TRBJ2-7
D gene: -
clone size: few

CDR3 DNA: TGTGCCAGCAGCTTCCGGGACATTCAGTACTTC
CDR3 protein: CASSFRDIQYF
CDR3 length: 11
V gene: TRBV11-2
J gene: TRBJ2-4
D gene: -
clone size: -

CDR3 DNA: TGTGCCAGCAGTTTTGCCAGGGGAAACACCATATATTTT
CDR3 protein: CASSFARGNTIYF
CDR3 length: 13
V gene: TRBV12-3/TRBV12-4
J gene: TRBJ1-3
D gene: -
clone size: -

CDR3 DNA: TGTGCCAGCAGTTTGGGACAGGGTCCCCTCAATGAGCAGTTCTTC
CDR3 protein: CASSLGQGPLNEQFF
CDR3 length: 15
V gene: TRBV27
J gene: TRBJ2-1
D gene: TRBD1
clone size: -

CDR3 DNA: TGTGCCAGCAGTGTGTACGGGGAGGTGGGCGAGCAGTACTTC
CDR3 protein: CASSVYGEVGEQYF
CDR3 length: 14
V gene: TRBV25-1
J gene: TRBJ2-7
D gene: -
clone size: -

CDR3 DNA: TGCGCCAGCAGCTCGACGCCCCCAGACAGGACCTACAATGAGCAGTTCTTC
CDR3 protein: CASSSTPPDRTYNEQFF
CDR3 length: 17
V gene: TRBV5-1
J gene: TRBJ2-1
D gene: -
clone size: few

CDR3 DNA: TGCAGTGCTAGGAGCCTAAAAAGCGCCGGGAACACTGAAGCTTTCTTT
CDR3 protein: CSARSLKSAGNTEAFF
CDR3 length: 16
V gene: TRBV20-1
J gene: TRBJ1-1
D gene: -
clone size: few

CDR3 DNA: TGTGCCAGCAGACCCGGACTAGCGGACCAAGAGACCCAGTACTTC
CDR3 protein: CASRPGLADQETQYF
CDR3 length: 15
V gene: TRBV6-2/TRBV6-3
J gene: TRBJ2-5
D gene: TRBD2
clone size: -

CDR3 DNA: TGTGCCAGTAGTATCGCAGGGGGTAGGACTGAAGCTTTCTTT
CDR3 protein: CASSIAGGRTEAFF
CDR3 length: 14
V gene: TRBV19
J gene: TRBJ1-1
D gene: TRBD1
clone size: -

CDR3 DNA: TGCAGTGCTAGAGATTTGGGACGTCAGCCTCTGAACTATGGCTACACCTTC
CDR3 protein: CSARDLGRQPLNYGYTF
CDR3 length: 17
V gene: TRBV20-1
J gene: TRBJ1-2
D gene: -
clone size: many

CDR3 DNA: TGCGCCAGCAGCGGTACGGACAGGGCTTCACCCCTCCACTTT
CDR3 protein: CASSGTDRASPLHF
CDR3 length: 14
V gene: TRBV5-1
J gene: TRBJ1-6
D gene: TRBD1
clone size: many